The TCR beta chain described here comes from a study of response to subunit inactivated influenza vaccine. V was shortened by 2 bases and J by 7 bases, with 15 bases between the two germline ends. This CDR3 has 16 residues. Germline V gene data show CDR1 as MNHEY and CDR2 as SVGEGT. A note on this clonotype: The antigen is unknown.

Overall study findings and caveats: Each seasonal influenza vaccination, the authors suggested, recruits few new T cells.

TCRdb re-called the RT-PCR reads through MiXCR, storing one row per CDR3 protein. The sample carries 500,000 or so distinct CDR3 sequences, approximately 17% recorded once. This chain uses TRBV6-2 or TRBV6-3 with TRBJ1-6; the D is unclear. The sequence derives from a man in his fifties or sixties who received an inactivated influenza vaccine. The sequencing used CD4+ T cells sorted from PBMCs, collected 23 to 25 months after vaccination. The CDR3 DNA follows: TGTGCCAGCAGTTACCCTCGGCGACGGGGAAATTCACCCCTCCACTTT. It specifies CASSYPRRRGNSPLHF.